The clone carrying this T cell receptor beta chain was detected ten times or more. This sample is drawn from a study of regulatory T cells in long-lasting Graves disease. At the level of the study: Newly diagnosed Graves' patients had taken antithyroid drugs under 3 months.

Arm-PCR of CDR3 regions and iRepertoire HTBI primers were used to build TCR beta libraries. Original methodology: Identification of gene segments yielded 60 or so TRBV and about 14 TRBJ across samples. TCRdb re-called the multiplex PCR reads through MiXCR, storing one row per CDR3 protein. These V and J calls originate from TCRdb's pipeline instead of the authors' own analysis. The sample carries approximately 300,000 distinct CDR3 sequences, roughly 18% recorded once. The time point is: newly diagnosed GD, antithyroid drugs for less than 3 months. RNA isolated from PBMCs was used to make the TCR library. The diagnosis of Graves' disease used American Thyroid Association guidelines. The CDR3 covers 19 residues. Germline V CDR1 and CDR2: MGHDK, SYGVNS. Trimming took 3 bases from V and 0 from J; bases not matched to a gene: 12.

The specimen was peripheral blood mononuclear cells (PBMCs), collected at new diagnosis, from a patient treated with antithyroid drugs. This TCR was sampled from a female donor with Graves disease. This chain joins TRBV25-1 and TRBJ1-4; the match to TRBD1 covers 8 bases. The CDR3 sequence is CASSDPTGTGFATNEKLFF. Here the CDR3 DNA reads TGTGCCAGCAGTGATCCCACCGGGACAGGTTTTGCAACTAATGAAAAACTGTTTTTT.